The 29 T cell receptor beta chains in this list originate from one sample, sequenced in a study of T cells in Graves' hyperthyroidism and ophthalmopathy. Amplification yielded TCR beta CDR3 regions, with RNA transcripts as the source. A first-round RT-PCR of the TCR CDR3 used the HTBI primer set. TCRdb re-analysed the multiplex PCR reads in MiXCR, keeping a single row per CDR3 protein. The sample comprises approximately 870,000 distinct CDR3 sequences, 38% of which are singletons, and 7.5% to 9.5% rests with the top ten. The sample comprised blood. Every receptor here comes from a man aged 18 to 30 with Graves' hyperthyroidism.

As concerns this clonotype: No conserved phenylalanine or tryptophan is present at the end of the CDR3, so a read error is the likely explanation. The DNA is left out, because the CDR3 cannot be placed on it with certainty; the CDR3 is given as TCRdb lists it. This chain uses TRBV6-1 with TRBJ2-5; TRBD1, the table's D call, lacks a check against the DNA. The germline V gene encodes CDR1 MNHNS and CDR2 SASEGT. The CDR3 is 10 amino acids long, termini counted. The CDR3 sequence is CASWDSNTNT.

The chain joins TRBV7-2 to TRBJ2-7, with D perhaps TRBD2 (5 bases). CDR3 size: 13 residues. The V end lost 5 bases, the J end lost 4 bases, and 12 bases lay between the germline ends. Germline V gene lookup returns CDR1 SGHTA and CDR2 FQGNSA. For the CDR3, the DNA is TGTGCCAGCAGCCGAGGACTCCAATACGAGCAGTACTTC. Translation: CASSRGLQYEQYF.

In its sample, this clonotype was seen a few times. V is TRBV9 and J is TRBJ2-2; D not certain. V lost 4 bases and J 1 base, leaving 11 bases between the germline ends. CDR3 length equals 15 residues. Germline assignment: CDR1 SGDLS and CDR2 YYNGEE. CDR3 bases: TGTGCCAGCAGCTTTGGGTTGCTGAACACCGGGGAGCTGTTTTTT. It specifies CASSFGLLNTGELFF.

The rearrangement joins TRBV5-1 to TRBJ2-5; D possibly corresponds to TRBD1 (6 bases). Germline CDR1 and CDR2: SGHRS and YFSETQ. The CDR3 is 14 residues long. Trimming cost V 0 bases and J 9 bases, with 15 bases left between them. CDR3 sequence: CASSLARDNQPQYF. As DNA, the CDR3 is TGCGCCAGCAGCTTGGCCAGGGACAATCAGCCCCAGTACTTC.

The chain couples TRBV7-2 to TRBJ1-2; D may be TRBD1 (5 bases). V dropped 4 bases and J dropped 4 bases, with 13 bases sitting between them. Germline V gives CDR1 SGHTA, CDR2 FQGNSA. The CDR3 has 14 amino acids. The CDR3 region is CASSWDVDSYGYTF. In DNA, the CDR3 is TGTGCCAGCAGCTGGGACGTAGACAGCTATGGCTACACCTTC. Filled out from reference TRBV7-2 and TRBJ1-2, the complete variable domain reads GAGVSQSPSNKVTEKGKDVELRCDPISGHTALYWYRQSLGQGLEFLIYFQGNSAPDKSGLPSDRFSAERTGGSVSTLTIQRTQQEDSAVYLCASSWDVDSYGYTFGSGTRLTVV.

The V gene is TRBV10-2, the J gene TRBJ2-7, with a weak D call TRBD1 (6 bases). Between the trimmed V and J ends, which lost 6 bases and 6 bases, there was a span of 12 bases. CDR3 length equals 12 residues. Looked up from germline, CDR1 is WSHSY and CDR2 is SAAADI. CDR3 amino acids: CASRDSLPEQYF. The CDR3 nucleotides read TGCGCCAGCAGGGACAGTCTCCCCGAGCAGTACTTC.

This clonotype was seen once. A read error may be the cause here, since a much bigger clone is one base away. The V call is TRBV20-1, the J call TRBJ2-6, with TRBD2 as a possible D gene (7 bases). CDR1 is DFQATT, CDR2 SNEGSKA, per germline (reference sequence). This CDR3 has 13 residues. The CDR3 region is CSGGPSGANVPTF. The CDR3 DNA sequence: TGCAGCGGGGGGCCCTCTGGGGCCAACGTCCCGACTTTC.

This clonotype was seen once. This could be a read error, since a much larger clone is one nucleotide away. This CDR3 is missing its conserved last phenylalanine or tryptophan, likely due to a read error. This chain joins TRBV9 and TRBJ1-1; 7 nucleotides agree with TRBD1. Germline CDR1 is SGDLS and CDR2 is YYNGEE. The CDR3 runs to 15 residues. With V trimmed by 1 base and J by 0 bases, 3 bases remained unmatched. As DNA, the CDR3 is TGTGCCAGCAGCGTAACCGGGACAGTGAACACTGAAGCTTTCGTT. Residues: CASSVTGTVNTEAFV.

This clonotype was seen only a few times. V is TRBV7-2 and J is TRBJ2-7, with a weak D call TRBD2 (5 bases). Per germline, CDR1 SGHTA and CDR2 FQGNSA. Trimming took off 6 bases at V and 2 bases at J, with 14 bases between the two ends. The CDR3 is made up of 14 amino acids. The CDR3 here is CASRKAGLAYEQYF. The CDR3 DNA reads as TGTGCCAGCAGGAAGGCGGGTCTCGCCTACGAGCAGTACTTC. Full variable domain (rest looked up from reference TRBV7-2 and TRBJ2-7): GAGVSQSPSNKVTEKGKDVELRCDPISGHTALYWYRQSLGQGLEFLIYFQGNSAPDKSGLPSDRFSAERTGGSVSTLTIQRTQQEDSAVYLCASRKAGLAYEQYFGPGTRLTVT.

The chain employs TRBV29-1 and TRBJ2-5; TRBD1 matches at 7 bases. This CDR3 spans 13 amino acids. V was pared by 7 bases and J by 3 bases, with 8 bases of the junction left unmatched. Germline V gene data show CDR1 as SQVTM and CDR2 as ANQGSEA. CDR3 in amino acids: CSAGTAAKETQYF. The CDR3 nucleotides read TGCAGCGCCGGGACAGCGGCAAAAGAGACCCAGTACTTC.

Note on this clonotype: One junction end disagrees with the germline gene, perhaps due to a read error. The chain is built from TRBV10-1 and TRBJ2-2; 7 bases are a match to TRBD2. CDR1 and CDR2 from the germline V gene are WNHNN and SYGVQD (reference sequence). The CDR3 spans 16 residues. This chain's CDR3 is CASTFRAGVNTGELFF. CDR3 sequence (DNA): TGTGCCAGCACCTTCAGGGCGGGAGTTAACACCGGGGAGCTGTTTTTT.

The count of this clonotype is one. A much more abundant neighbour one base away suggests this may be a read error. The rearrangement uses TRBV2 and TRBJ1-3, with 8 bases identical to TRBD1. The germline CDR1 and CDR2 sequences are SNHLY and FYNNEI. This CDR3 region has 14 residues. V was clipped by 7 bases and J by 4 bases; unmatched bases: 6. Here the CDR3 DNA reads TGTGCCAGCATGGCACAGGGGGGAGGAAACACCATATATTTT. This gives the protein CASMAQGGGNTIYF.

The chain joins TRBV20-1 to TRBJ1-1; 7 nucleotides agree with TRBD1. The CDR3 is 15 amino acids. From germline, CDR1 is DFQATT and CDR2 SNEGSKA (reference sequence). After removal of 3 bases from V and 4 bases from J, the junction contained 11 bases not matched to a gene. DNA of the CDR3: TGCAGTGCTAGCGCACCCAGGGGGAAGGGCACTGAAGCTTTCTTT. This translates into CSASAPRGKGTEAFF.

The table lists this clonotype with a few counts. The chain is built from TRBV12-3 or TRBV12-4 and TRBJ1-1; maybe TRBD1 (5 bases). The ends were cut back, 4 bases at V and 3 bases at J, with 12 bases in the middle. The CDR3 is 14 amino acids. The CDR3 protein is CASSSGDGYTEAFF. The CDR3 DNA reads as TGTGCCAGCAGTTCGGGGGACGGGTACACTGAAGCTTTCTTT.

The gene calls are TRBV2 and TRBJ1-1; possible D gene TRBD1, 5 bases. The germline gives CDR1 SNHLY, CDR2 FYNNEI. Trimming removed 7 bases from V and 3 bases from J, with 9 bases in between. There are 12 residues in the CDR3. The CDR3 region is CASKSRDTEAFF. The CDR3 DNA is TGTGCCAGCAAATCCAGGGACACTGAAGCTTTCTTT.

This clonotype was seen more than once but under ten times. The chain joins TRBV11-2 to TRBJ2-6, with 8 bases aligning to TRBD1. The length of the CDR3 is 16 residues. V lost 5 bases, J lost 4 bases, and 7 bases stayed unmatched. The germline V gene has CDR1 SGHAT and CDR2 FQNNGV. This chain's CDR3 is CASSQDRVSGANVLTF. CDR3 DNA: TGTGCCAGCAGCCAGGACAGGGTTTCCGGGGCCAACGTCCTGACTTTC. The full variable domain, with the rest looked up from reference TRBV11-2 and TRBJ2-6, is EAGVAQSPRYKIIEKRQSVAFWCNPISGHATLYWYQQILGQGPKLLIQFQNNGVVDDSQLPKDRFSAERLKGVDSTLKIQPAKLEDSAVYLCASSQDRVSGANVLTFGAGSRLTVL.

This clonotype was detected ten times or more. This chain uses TRBV7-6 with TRBJ1-2; D gene unclear. Germline V gives CDR1 SGHVS, CDR2 FNYEAQ. V lost 4 bases and J 3 bases, leaving 24 bases between the germline ends. The CDR3 is 18 residues long. DNA for the CDR3: TGTGCCAGCAGCTCAGGTCCAGGTCGGACCCGAGATGACTATGGCTACACCTTC. It yields the protein CASSSGPGRTRDDYGYTF.

CDR3 amino acids: CASSPLGGRPGANVLTF. The CDR3 DNA is TGTGCCAGCAGCCCCCTCGGAGGCCGCCCTGGGGCCAACGTCCTGACTTTC. The V and J genes are TRBV11-2 and TRBJ2-6; D may be TRBD2 (5 bases). This CDR3 region has 17 residues. Germline CDR1 and CDR2: SGHAT and FQNNGV. Trimming stripped 5 bases from V and 2 bases from J, with 16 bases between.

The gene calls are TRBV10-3 and TRBJ1-1, with 7 bases fitting TRBD1. Looked up from germline, CDR1 is ENHRY and CDR2 is SYGVKD. CDR3 length: 16 amino acids. Losses at the gene ends were 10 bases for V and 0 bases for J; bases not matched to a gene: 14. The CDR3 spells CASSSIPGQMNTEAFF. The CDR3 DNA follows: TGTGCCAGCAGCTCCATACCGGGACAGATGAACACTGAAGCTTTCTTT.

The gene calls are TRBV2 and TRBJ2-2, with D possibly TRBD2 on 6 matching bases. This CDR3 comprises 14 residues. Germline CDR1 SNHLY, CDR2 FYNNEI. V shed 4 bases and J shed 6 bases, with 12 bases lying between them. The CDR3 DNA sequence: TGTGCCAGCAGTGTGGGACTCCGTCCCGGGGAGCTGTTTTTT. It specifies CASSVGLRPGELFF.

This clonotype has only a few counts. The V call is TRBV28, the J call TRBJ1-6; 8 nucleotides line up with TRBD1. From germline, CDR1 is MDHEN and CDR2 SYDVKM. V was clipped by 6 bases and J by 10 bases; unmatched bases: 8. The CDR3 is 14 amino acids. This CDR3 reads CASRATGGQSPLHF. The CDR3 nucleotides read TGTGCCAGCAGGGCAACAGGGGGTCAGTCACCCCTCCACTTT.

A word on this clonotype: A much more abundant neighbour one base away suggests this may be a read error. The chain has TRBV10-3 and TRBJ1-4; D is undetermined. Trimming took off 8 bases at V and 0 bases at J, with 13 bases between the two ends. CDR3 length equals 15 residues. CDR1 and CDR2 (germline): ENHRY, SYGVKD. CDR3 coding DNA: TGTGCCATCGGCCCGCACCGTGCAACTAATGAAAAACTGTTTTTT. It specifies CAIGPHRATNEKLFF.

This clonotype was picked up many times. V is TRBV7-9 and J is TRBJ2-7; tentatively, D is TRBD2 (5 bases). V was clipped by 1 base and J by 2 bases, with 6 bases between them. The CDR3 has 13 residues. CDR1 and CDR2 from the germline V gene are SEHNR and FQNEAQ (reference sequence). CDR3 loop: CASSLVGAYEQYF. Here the CDR3 DNA reads TGTGCCAGCAGCTTAGTCGGGGCCTACGAGCAGTACTTC.

With regard to this clonotype: A read error likely explains this, since a far larger clone differs by one base. The rearrangement uses TRBV7-9 and TRBJ2-7, with 9 positions matching TRBD1. CDR1 is SEHNR and CDR2 is FQNEAQ in the germline V gene (reference sequence). The CDR3 has 14 residues. DNA of the CDR3: TGCGCCAGCAGCGCCGGGACAGGGAACTACGAGCAGTACTTC. Encoded protein: CASSAGTGNYEQYF.

The chain links TRBV5-1 to TRBJ2-5; D may be TRBD1 or TRBD2 (5 bases each). Trimming left V 5 bases short and J 5 bases short, with 16 bases between. The CDR3 contains 14 residues. Looked up from germline, CDR1 is SGHRS and CDR2 is YFSETQ. CDR3 bases: TGCGCCAGCAGTAATTTCGGGGCAGGGGAGACCCAGTACTTC. Protein sequence: CASSNFGAGETQYF.

V is TRBV12-3 or TRBV12-4 and J is TRBJ1-1; D remains unclear. The CDR3 runs 12 residues. Trimming took off 8 bases at V and 7 bases at J, with 14 bases between the two ends. The CDR3 protein is CASGPPGIEAFF. The CDR3 DNA reads as TGTGCCAGCGGCCCACCGGGGATTGAAGCTTTCTTT.

This chain joins TRBV15 and TRBJ1-2; 7 positions match TRBD1. Germline CDR1 reads LNHNV; CDR2 reads YYDKDF (reference sequence). V dropped 1 base and J dropped 2; count of bases not matched to a gene: 4. CDR3 length: 15 residues. The DNA of the CDR3 is TGTGCCACCAGCAGAGCTACAGGGGCGAACTATGGCTACACCTTC. This translates into CATSRATGANYGYTF. Full variable domain (outside the CDR3, taken from reference TRBV15 and TRBJ1-2): DAMVIQNPRYQVTQFGKPVTLSCSQTLNHNVMYWYQQKSSQAPKLLFHYYDKDFNNEADTPDNFQSRRPNTSFCFLDIRSPGLGDTAMYLCATSRATGANYGYTFGSGTRLTVV.

This clonotype was recorded many times. The gene calls are TRBV7-9 and TRBJ1-2; D is unclear. This CDR3 contains 11 residues. Trimming pared 1 base from V and 8 bases from J, leaving 5 bases between. Germline CDR1 and CDR2: SEHNR and FQNEAQ (reference sequence). The CDR3 nucleotides are TGTGCCAGCAGCTTAGAAGGAGGCTACACCTTC. Protein: CASSLEGGYTF. Combining the CDR3 with reference TRBV7-9 and TRBJ1-2 gives the whole variable domain DTGVSQNPRHKITKRGQNVTFRCDPISEHNRLYWYRQTLGQGPEFLTYFQNEAQLEKSRLLSDRFSAERPKGSFSTLEIQRTEQGDSAMYLCASSLEGGYTFGSGTRLTVV.

This clonotype has a count of ten or more. The rearrangement joins TRBV7-9 to TRBJ2-5; 7 nucleotides align to TRBD2. The CDR3 is 12 residues long. Per the germline V gene, CDR1 is SEHNR and CDR2 is FQNEAQ (reference sequence). J was trimmed by 5 bases and V by 8 bases; bases with no gene match: 5. Here the CDR3 reads CASRTSAETQYF. CDR3 DNA: TGTGCCAGCCGAACTAGCGCCGAGACCCAGTACTTC.